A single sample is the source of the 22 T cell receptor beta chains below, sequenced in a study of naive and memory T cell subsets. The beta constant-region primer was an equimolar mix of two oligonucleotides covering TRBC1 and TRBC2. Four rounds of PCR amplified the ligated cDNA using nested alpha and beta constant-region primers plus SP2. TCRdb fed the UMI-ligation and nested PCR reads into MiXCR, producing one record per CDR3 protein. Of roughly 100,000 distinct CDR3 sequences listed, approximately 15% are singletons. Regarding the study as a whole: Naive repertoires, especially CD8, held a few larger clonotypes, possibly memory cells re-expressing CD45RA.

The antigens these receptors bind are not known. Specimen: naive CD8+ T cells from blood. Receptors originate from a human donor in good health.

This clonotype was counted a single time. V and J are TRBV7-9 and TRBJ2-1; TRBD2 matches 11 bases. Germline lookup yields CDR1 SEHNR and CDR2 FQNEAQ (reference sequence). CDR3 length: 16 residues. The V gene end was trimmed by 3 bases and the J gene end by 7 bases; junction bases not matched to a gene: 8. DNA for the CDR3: TGTGCCAGCAGCTTCCCGCTAGCGGGAGGAATTAATGAGCAGTTCTTC. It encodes CASSFPLAGGINEQFF.

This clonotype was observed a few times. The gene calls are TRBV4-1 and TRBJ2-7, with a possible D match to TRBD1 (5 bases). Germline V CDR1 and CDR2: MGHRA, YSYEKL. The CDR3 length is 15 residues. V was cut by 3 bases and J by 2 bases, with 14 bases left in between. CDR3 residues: CASSHSGQGTYEQYF. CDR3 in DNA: TGCGCCAGCAGCCATTCCGGGCAGGGAACCTACGAGCAGTACTTC.

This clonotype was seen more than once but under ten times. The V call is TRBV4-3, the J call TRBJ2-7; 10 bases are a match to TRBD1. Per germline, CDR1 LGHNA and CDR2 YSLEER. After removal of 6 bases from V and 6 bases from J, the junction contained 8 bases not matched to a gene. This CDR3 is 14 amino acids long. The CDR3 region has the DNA TGCGCCAGCAGTCCTGGGACAGGGGCTGCCGAGCAGTACTTC. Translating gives CASSPGTGAAEQYF.

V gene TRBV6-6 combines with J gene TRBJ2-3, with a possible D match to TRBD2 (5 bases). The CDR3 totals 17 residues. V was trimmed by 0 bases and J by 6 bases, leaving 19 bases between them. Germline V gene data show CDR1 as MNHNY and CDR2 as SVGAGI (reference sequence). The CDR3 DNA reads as TGTGCCAGCAGTTACTCGATAGGAGGTGGGAGCAGGGATACGCAGTATTTT. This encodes CASSYSIGGGSRDTQYF.

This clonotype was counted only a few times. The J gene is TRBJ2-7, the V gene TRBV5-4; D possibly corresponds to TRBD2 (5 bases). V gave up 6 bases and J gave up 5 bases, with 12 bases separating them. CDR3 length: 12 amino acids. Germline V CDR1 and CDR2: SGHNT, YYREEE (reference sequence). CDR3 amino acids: CASNAGNDEQYF. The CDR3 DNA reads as TGTGCCAGCAACGCGGGCAATGACGAGCAGTACTTC.

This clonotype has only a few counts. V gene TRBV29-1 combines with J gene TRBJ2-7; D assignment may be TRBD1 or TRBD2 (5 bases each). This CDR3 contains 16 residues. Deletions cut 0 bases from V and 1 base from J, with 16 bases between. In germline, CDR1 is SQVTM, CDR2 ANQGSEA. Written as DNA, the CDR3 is TGCAGCGTTGAAGAGGGTGAGGGGATTTCGTCCTACGAGCAGTACTTC. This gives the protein CSVEEGEGISSYEQYF.

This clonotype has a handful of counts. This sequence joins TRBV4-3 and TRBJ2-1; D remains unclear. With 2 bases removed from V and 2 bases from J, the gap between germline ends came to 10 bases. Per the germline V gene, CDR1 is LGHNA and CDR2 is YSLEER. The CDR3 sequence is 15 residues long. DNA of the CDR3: TGCGCCAGCAGCCAACGCACTGATGCCTACAATGAGCAGTTCTTC. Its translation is CASSQRTDAYNEQFF.

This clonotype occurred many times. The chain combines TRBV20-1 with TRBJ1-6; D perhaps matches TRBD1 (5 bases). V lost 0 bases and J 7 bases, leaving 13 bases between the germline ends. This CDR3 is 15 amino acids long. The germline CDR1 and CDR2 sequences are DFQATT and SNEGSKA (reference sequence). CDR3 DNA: TGCAGTGCTAGAGATACGGGGGGAGGCAATTCACCCCTCCACTTT. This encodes CSARDTGGGNSPLHF.

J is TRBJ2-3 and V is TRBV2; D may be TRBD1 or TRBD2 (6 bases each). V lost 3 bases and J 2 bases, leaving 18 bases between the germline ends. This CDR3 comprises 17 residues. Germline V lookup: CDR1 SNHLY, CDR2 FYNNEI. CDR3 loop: CASSDTPNWGATDTQYF. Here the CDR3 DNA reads TGTGCCAGCAGTGATACCCCCAACTGGGGGGCCACAGATACGCAGTATTTT.

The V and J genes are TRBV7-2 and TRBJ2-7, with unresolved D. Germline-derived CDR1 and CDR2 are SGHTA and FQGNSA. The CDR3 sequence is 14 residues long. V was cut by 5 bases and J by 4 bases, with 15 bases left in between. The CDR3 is CASSQSLLVYEQYF. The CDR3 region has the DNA TGTGCCAGCAGCCAATCGCTCCTAGTGTACGAGCAGTACTTC.

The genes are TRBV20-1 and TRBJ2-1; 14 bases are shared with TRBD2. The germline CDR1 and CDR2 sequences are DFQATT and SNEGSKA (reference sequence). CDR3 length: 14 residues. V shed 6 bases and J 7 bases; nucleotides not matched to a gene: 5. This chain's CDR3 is CSAPTSGGANEQFF. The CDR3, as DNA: TGCAGTGCGCCGACTAGCGGGGGGGCAAATGAGCAGTTCTTC.

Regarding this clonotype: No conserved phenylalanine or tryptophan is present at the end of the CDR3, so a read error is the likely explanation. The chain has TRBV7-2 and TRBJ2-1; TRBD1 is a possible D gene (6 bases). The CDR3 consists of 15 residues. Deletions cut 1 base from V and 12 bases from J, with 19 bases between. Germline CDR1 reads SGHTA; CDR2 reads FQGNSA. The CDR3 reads CASSLGQAPHYGQFL. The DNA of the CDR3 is TGTGCCAGCAGCTTAGGACAGGCTCCCCATTACGGGCAGTTCCTC.

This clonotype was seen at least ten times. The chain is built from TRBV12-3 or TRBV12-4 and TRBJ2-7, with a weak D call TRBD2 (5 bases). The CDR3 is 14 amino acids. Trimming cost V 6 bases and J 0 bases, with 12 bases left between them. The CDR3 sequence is CASSPDGISYEQYF. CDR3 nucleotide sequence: TGTGCCAGCAGCCCGGACGGGATCTCCTACGAGCAGTACTTC.

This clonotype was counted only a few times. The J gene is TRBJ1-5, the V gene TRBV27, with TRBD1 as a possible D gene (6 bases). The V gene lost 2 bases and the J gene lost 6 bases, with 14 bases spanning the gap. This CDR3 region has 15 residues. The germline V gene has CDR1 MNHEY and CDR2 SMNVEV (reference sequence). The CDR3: CASSLGGGGFQPQHF. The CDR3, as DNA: TGTGCCAGCAGTTTAGGAGGGGGGGGCTTTCAGCCCCAGCATTTT.

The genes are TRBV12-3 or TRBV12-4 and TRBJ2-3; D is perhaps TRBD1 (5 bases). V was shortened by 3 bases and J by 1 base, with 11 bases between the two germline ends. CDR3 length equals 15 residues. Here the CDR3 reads CASSFSPQGTDTQYF. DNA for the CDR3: TGTGCCAGCAGTTTTTCCCCACAGGGCACAGATACGCAGTATTTT.

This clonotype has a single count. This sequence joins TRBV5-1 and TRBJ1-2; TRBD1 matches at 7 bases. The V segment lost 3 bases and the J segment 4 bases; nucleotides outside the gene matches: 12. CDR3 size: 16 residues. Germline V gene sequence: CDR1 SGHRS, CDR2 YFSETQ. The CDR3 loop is CASSSQAGQDAYGYTF. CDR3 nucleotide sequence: TGCGCCAGCAGCTCGCAGGCTGGACAGGACGCCTATGGCTACACCTTC.

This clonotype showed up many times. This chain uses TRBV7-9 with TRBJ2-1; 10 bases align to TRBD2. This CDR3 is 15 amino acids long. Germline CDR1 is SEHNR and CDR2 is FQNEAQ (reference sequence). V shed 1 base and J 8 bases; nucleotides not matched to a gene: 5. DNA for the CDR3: TGTGCCAGCAGCTTAGTCCTAGCGGGGGATGATGAGCAGTTCTTC. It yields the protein CASSLVLAGDDEQFF. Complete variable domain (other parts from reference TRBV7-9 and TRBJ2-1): DTGVSQNPRHKITKRGQNVTFRCDPISEHNRLYWYRQTLGQGPEFLTYFQNEAQLEKSRLLSDRFSAERPKGSFSTLEIQRTEQGDSAMYLCASSLVLAGDDEQFFGPGTRLTVL.

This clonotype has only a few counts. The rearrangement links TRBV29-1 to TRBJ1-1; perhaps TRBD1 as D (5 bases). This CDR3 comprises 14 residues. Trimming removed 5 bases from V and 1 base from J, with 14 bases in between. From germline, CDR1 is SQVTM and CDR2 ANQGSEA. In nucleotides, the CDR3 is TGCAGCGTTAAGGGGCTGGGAGGGAACACTGAAGCTTTCTTT. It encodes CSVKGLGGNTEAFF. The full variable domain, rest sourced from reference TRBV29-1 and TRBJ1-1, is SAVISQKPSRDICQRGTSLTIQCQVDSQVTMMFWYRQQPGQSLTLIATANQGSEATYESGFVIDKFPISRPNLTFSTLTVSNMSPEDSSIYLCSVKGLGGNTEAFFGQGTRLTVV.

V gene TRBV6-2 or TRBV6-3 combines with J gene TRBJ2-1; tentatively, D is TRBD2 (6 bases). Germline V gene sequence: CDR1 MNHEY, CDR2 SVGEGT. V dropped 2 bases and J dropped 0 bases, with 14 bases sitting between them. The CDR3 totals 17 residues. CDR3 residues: CASSYASGGGSYNEQFF. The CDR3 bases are TGTGCCAGCAGTTACGCTTCCGGGGGAGGCTCCTACAATGAGCAGTTCTTC.

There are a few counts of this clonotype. The chain's CDR3 is CASSHGTELNQPQHF. DNA of the CDR3: TGTGCCAGCAGCCATGGGACAGAACTTAATCAGCCCCAGCATTTT. V is TRBV7-9 and J is TRBJ1-5; the match to TRBD1 covers 7 bases. The CDR3 contains 15 residues. Unmatched junction bases numbered 8, after V lost 5 bases and J lost 4 bases. Germline values: CDR1 SEHNR, CDR2 FQNEAQ (reference sequence). The full variable domain, its missing parts supplied by reference TRBV7-9 and TRBJ1-5, is DTGVSQNPRHKITKRGQNVTFRCDPISEHNRLYWYRQTLGQGPEFLTYFQNEAQLEKSRLLSDRFSAERPKGSFSTLEIQRTEQGDSAMYLCASSHGTELNQPQHFGDGTRLSIL.

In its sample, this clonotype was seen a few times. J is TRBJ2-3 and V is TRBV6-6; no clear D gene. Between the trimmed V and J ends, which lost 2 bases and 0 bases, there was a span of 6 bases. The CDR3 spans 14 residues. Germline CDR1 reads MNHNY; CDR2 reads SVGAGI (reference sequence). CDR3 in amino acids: CASSYVGSTDTQYF. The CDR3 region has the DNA TGTGCCAGCAGTTACGTCGGCAGCACAGATACGCAGTATTTT.

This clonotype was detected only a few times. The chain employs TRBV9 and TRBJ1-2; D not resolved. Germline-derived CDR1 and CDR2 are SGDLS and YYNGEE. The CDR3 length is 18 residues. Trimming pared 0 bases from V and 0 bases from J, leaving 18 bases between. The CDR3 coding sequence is TGTGCCAGCAGCGTAGACCCGGGAGAGGTGGTTGCTAACTATGGCTACACCTTC. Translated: CASSVDPGEVVANYGYTF.